This T cell receptor (beta chain) was captured in a study of human T cells and chemical hapten exposure. Broader study findings: The formation of large CDR3 similarity clusters by expanded TCRs significantly exceeded that of controls.

Stated time point: patch test 2, 6 weeks after DPC sensitization. The treatment denotes: therapeutic diphenylcyclopropenone sensitization with weekly scalp DPC. Ahead of applying each patch test, blood was sampled. Losses at the gene ends were 8 bases for V and 5 bases for J; bases not matched to a gene: 10. The CDR3 consists of 14 residues. Germline-derived CDR1 and CDR2 are SEHNR and FQNEAQ (reference sequence). Individual cDNA molecules in this library carried unique molecular identifiers. TCRdb re-analysed the RACE reads in MiXCR, keeping a single row per CDR3 protein. The sample includes about 400,000 distinct CDR3 sequences, more than 5% of them seen just once. With respect to this clonotype: Its matching antigen is unknown.

The specimen comprised whole blood, sampled in connection with sensitization to the hapten diphenylcyclopropenone (DPC). The rearrangement joins TRBV7-9 to TRBJ2-5, with 8 bases identical to TRBD2. The origin of this receptor is a woman aged 18-29 years with alopecia areata. Some clones in this sample may be carry-over from other donors' samples. CDR3 nucleotide sequence: TGTGCCAGCGGACTAGCCCGGCGGGAGGAGACCCAGTACTTC. It translates to CASGLARREETQYF.